One sample yielded the 24 T cell receptor beta chains listed below, sequenced in a study of blood T cell repertoires in COVID-19. The method was immunoSEQ multiplex PCR; TCRdb's version includes in-frame clones alone and lacks a portion of them. The sample contains approximately 100,000 clones, 70% to 90% of which appear only once. The source material was peripheral blood. The source is a man in his sixties or seventies with acute or convalescent COVID-19.

V gene TRBV11-2 combines with J gene TRBJ1-4; 7 bases fit TRBD1. With 5 bases clipped from V and 7 bases from J, the junction kept 13 bases outside the gene matches. This CDR3 has 16 residues. Germline CDR1 SGHAT, CDR2 FQNNGV. CDR3 region: CASSPNRFGDSEKLFF. DNA for the CDR3: TGTGCCAGCAGCCCGAACAGATTCGGGGACAGTGAAAAACTGTTTTTT.

V is TRBV5-5 and J is TRBJ1-1, with D hard to call. Looked up from germline, CDR1 is SGHKS and CDR2 is YYEKEE (reference sequence). The CDR3 runs 13 residues. V lost 4 bases and J 1 base, leaving 8 bases between the germline ends. CDR3 sequence reads: CASSARENTEAFF. CDR3 DNA: TGTGCCAGCAGCGCCCGAGAGAACACTGAAGCTTTCTTT.

V usage is TRBV18 and J usage is TRBJ2-7; a possible D gene is TRBD1 (6 bases). The CDR3 sequence is 16 residues long. Germline CDR1 reads KGHSH; CDR2 reads LQKENI. Deletions cut 0 bases from V and 4 bases from J, with 16 bases between. CDR3 loop: CASSPPGTPTPYEQYF. CDR3 nucleotides: TGTGCCAGCTCACCACCGGGGACACCAACCCCTTACGAGCAGTACTTC.

This rearrangement joins TRBV25-1 to TRBJ1-6; 8 bases agree with TRBD1. Per the germline V gene, CDR1 is MGHDK and CDR2 is SYGVNS. The V segment lost 4 bases and the J segment 8 bases; nucleotides outside the gene matches: 7. This CDR3 is 15 amino acids long. The CDR3 region has the DNA TGTGCCAGCAGTGCCTGGGCAGGGGGCGATTCACCCCTCCACTTT. Translation gives CASSAWAGGDSPLHF.

The J gene is TRBJ2-2, the V gene TRBV9, with a weak D call TRBD2 (6 bases). In germline, CDR1 is SGDLS, CDR2 YYNGEE. Trimming removed 6 bases at V and 0 bases at J, with 12 bases between. This CDR3 spans 15 amino acids. The CDR3 nucleotides are TGTGCCAGCAAACTCTCGGGAGCGAACACCGGGGAGCTGTTTTTT. Residues: CASKLSGANTGELFF.

The rearrangement links TRBV30 to TRBJ1-6, with D perhaps TRBD1 (6 bases). In germline, CDR1 is GTSNPN, CDR2 SVGIG (reference sequence). The CDR3 loop spans 14 amino acids. Trimming pared 2 bases from V and 7 bases from J, leaving 12 bases between. In nucleotides, the CDR3 is TGTGCCTGGAGTCAGGGAGACAGGAATTCACCCCTCCACTTT. It is translated as CAWSQGDRNSPLHF.

This chain links TRBV30 with TRBJ2-4; D possibly corresponds to TRBD2 (6 bases). The CDR3 extends over 15 amino acids. V lost 0 bases, J lost 2 bases, and 11 bases lay in between. Per germline, CDR1 GTSNPN and CDR2 SVGIG (reference sequence). The CDR3 loop reads CAWSVAGRTKNIQYF. The CDR3 region has the DNA TGTGCCTGGAGTGTAGCAGGGAGGACCAAAAACATTCAGTACTTC. Full variable domain (outside the CDR3, taken from reference TRBV30 and TRBJ2-4): SQTIHQWPATLVQPVGSPLSLECTVEGTSNPNLYWYRQAAGRGLQLLFYSVGIGQISSEVPQNLSASRPQDRQFILSSKKLLLSDSGFYLCAWSVAGRTKNIQYFGAGTRLSVL.

This chain joins TRBV6-5 and TRBJ1-1; D gene uncertain. V gave up 4 bases and J gave up 1 base, with 7 bases separating them. CDR3 length: 13 residues. CDR1 is MNHEY, CDR2 SVGAGI, per germline. The CDR3 DNA follows: TGTGCCAGCAGTTCGGAGTCGAACACTGAAGCTTTCTTT. Protein product: CASSSESNTEAFF.

The rearrangement uses TRBV2 and TRBJ1-2, with D possibly being TRBD1 (5 bases). Germline V gives CDR1 SNHLY, CDR2 FYNNEI. This CDR3 has 12 amino acids. Trimming removed 6 bases at V and 5 bases at J, with 10 bases between. DNA of the CDR3: TGTGCCAGCAGGCCGGGGGGGTATGGCTACACCTTC. Protein product: CASRPGGYGYTF.

The gene calls are TRBV5-1 and TRBJ1-1; a weak D match, TRBD1 (5 bases). Per the germline V gene, CDR1 is SGHRS and CDR2 is YFSETQ. CDR3 size: 13 residues. V lost 3 bases and J lost 5, with 11 bases in between. CDR3 in amino acids: CASSSPGRTEAFF. The CDR3 nucleotides read TGCGCCAGCAGCTCCCCAGGGCGAACTGAAGCTTTCTTT.

The V and J genes are TRBV29-1 and TRBJ1-2; D unresolved. The germline CDR1 and CDR2 sequences are SQVTM and ANQGSEA. This CDR3 is built from 12 residues. Between the trimmed V and J ends, which lost 5 bases and 4 bases, there was a span of 11 bases. For the CDR3, the DNA is TGCAGCGTTCTTACGAGTTCCTATGGCTACACCTTC. It specifies CSVLTSSYGYTF.

V is TRBV7-9 and J is TRBJ2-1, with D tentatively TRBD2 (7 bases). This CDR3 comprises 16 residues. Germline V gene data show CDR1 as SEHNR and CDR2 as FQNEAQ (reference sequence). V gave up 7 bases and J gave up 6 bases, with 22 bases separating them. DNA for the CDR3: TGTGCCAGCATTGATTATCGGGGGGCCCCGGGCAATGAGCAGTTCTTC. Protein: CASIDYRGAPGNEQFF.

The CDR3 reads CASSLVVSSYEQYF. The CDR3, as DNA: TGCGCCAGCAGCTTGGTGGTCAGCTCCTACGAGCAGTACTTC. The chain joins TRBV5-1 to TRBJ2-7; D call uncertain. Trimming shortened V by 0 bases and J by 0 bases, and 7 bases separated the two germline ends. CDR3 length: 14 residues. Per the germline V gene, CDR1 is SGHRS and CDR2 is YFSETQ. Variable domain in full (rest from reference TRBV5-1 and TRBJ2-7): KAGVTQTPRYLIKTRGQQVTLSCSPISGHRSVSWYQQTPGQGLQFLFEYFSETQRNKGNFPGRFSGRQFSNSRSEMNVSTLELGDSALYLCASSLVVSSYEQYFGPGTRLTVT.

The chain employs TRBV6-5 and TRBJ1-2; the D gene is possibly TRBD1 (5 bases). Looked up from germline, CDR1 is MNHEY and CDR2 is SVGAGI. The length of the CDR3 is 16 residues. Trimming removed 1 base at V and 0 bases at J, with 12 bases between. CDR3 region: CASSYLGDSSNYGYTF. For the CDR3, the DNA is TGTGCCAGCAGTTACTTAGGGGATTCCTCTAACTATGGCTACACCTTC.

This chain joins TRBV2 and TRBJ1-2, with D unresolved. Per germline, CDR1 SNHLY and CDR2 FYNNEI. The CDR3 is made up of 13 amino acids. V was cut by 6 bases and J by 4 bases, with 12 bases left in between. CDR3 coding DNA: TGTGCCAGCAGAGAACCAGAACCCTATGGCTACACCTTC. The encoded protein is CASREPEPYGYTF.

The chain has TRBV27 and TRBJ1-5, with a possible D match to TRBD1 (6 bases). V lost 5 bases and J 0 bases, leaving 20 bases between the germline ends. The germline V gene has CDR1 MNHEY and CDR2 SMNVEV (reference sequence). The CDR3 covers 18 residues. Here the CDR3 reads CASSDKIGTYRSNQPQHF. The CDR3, as DNA: TGTGCCAGCAGTGACAAAATTGGGACATATCGTAGCAATCAGCCCCAGCATTTT.

The chain employs TRBV29-1 and TRBJ2-2; 8 bases fit TRBD1. The CDR3 spans 17 residues. Unmatched junction bases numbered 8, after V lost 2 bases and J lost 0 bases. Germline CDR1 and CDR2: SQVTM and ANQGSEA. CDR3 sequence reads: CSVERFGTGTNTGELFF. DNA for the CDR3: TGCAGCGTTGAAAGGTTCGGGACAGGAACGAACACCGGGGAGCTGTTTTTT.

The chain uses TRBV11-1 and TRBJ2-3; D is perhaps TRBD2 (6 bases). The V gene's germline CDR1 is SGHAT and CDR2 FQDESV (reference sequence). V gave up 1 base and J gave up 0 bases, with 11 bases separating them. CDR3 length: 16 amino acids. CDR3 residues: CASSLDGRGSTDTQYF. CDR3 nucleotide sequence: TGTGCCAGCAGCTTAGATGGGCGGGGAAGCACAGATACGCAGTATTTT.

The chain recombines TRBV3-1 (or the pseudogene TRBV3-2) with TRBJ2-3, with TRBD2 matching over 7 bases. CDR3 length: 16 residues. V lost 2 bases to trimming and J lost 2 bases; unmatched junction nucleotides: 7. The germline gives CDR1 LGHDT, CDR2 YNNKEL (reference sequence). The CDR3 coding sequence is TGTGCCAGCAGCCAAACCCCGGGGGGACCCACAGATACGCAGTATTTT. Translating it yields CASSQTPGGPTDTQYF.

With regard to this clone: Other DNA variants within this sample encode the same CDR3. In nucleotides, the CDR3 is TGTGCCAGCAGCTTACGCCTAGCGGGGAACAATGAGCAGTTCTTC. Residues: CASSLRLAGNNEQFF. This sequence joins TRBV7-3 and TRBJ2-1, with 9 bases matching TRBD2. Germline assignment: CDR1 SGHTA and CDR2 FQGTGA. The CDR3 is made up of 15 amino acids. V shed 2 bases and J 5 bases; nucleotides not matched to a gene: 4.

The chain links TRBV3-1 (or the pseudogene TRBV3-2) to TRBJ2-5; 7 nucleotides line up with TRBD1. Trimming at V came to 4 bases and at J to 5 bases, leaving 7 bases not matched to a gene. The V gene's germline CDR1 is LGHDT and CDR2 YNNKEL (reference sequence). The CDR3 totals 14 residues. The CDR3 protein is CASSRLTGSETQYF. For the CDR3, the DNA is TGTGCCAGCAGCCGGCTGACAGGGAGCGAGACCCAGTACTTC.

V gene TRBV3-1 (or the pseudogene TRBV3-2) combines with J gene TRBJ2-7, with 7 bases fitting TRBD2. The CDR3 loop spans 15 amino acids. Germline CDR1 is LGHDT and CDR2 is YNNKEL (reference sequence). J gave up 3 bases and V 1 base, and 6 bases lay outside the gene matches. The CDR3 nucleotides are TGTGCCAGCAGCCAAGGGATAGCGGGCTTCTACGAGCAGTACGTC. Encoded protein: CASSQGIAGFYEQYV.

V gene TRBV6-6 combines with J gene TRBJ1-2; the match to TRBD1 covers 7 bases. CDR3 length equals 12 residues. The trim removed 8 bases at V and 3 bases at J, leaving 3 bases unmatched. Looked up from germline, CDR1 is MNHNY and CDR2 is SVGAGI (reference sequence). Written as DNA, the CDR3 is TGTGCCAGCTCAACAGGGGACTATGGCTACACCTTC. This gives the protein CASSTGDYGYTF.

This rearrangement joins TRBV27 to TRBJ1-6, with 9 positions matching TRBD1. The CDR3 is made up of 14 amino acids. The germline V gene has CDR1 MNHEY and CDR2 SMNVEV (reference sequence). Losses at the gene ends were 4 bases for V and 5 bases for J; bases not matched to a gene: 0. The CDR3 DNA is TGTGCCAGCAGTTACAGGGGGCATAATTCACCCCTCCACTTT. As protein: CASSYRGHNSPLHF.